Each of the 10 T cell receptor beta chains below was sequenced from the same sample in a study of shared clonotypes between healthy human individuals. The data were produced by immunoSEQ multiplex PCR, yet TCRdb's version contains in-frame clones alone and is incomplete. The table has approximately 2.5 million clones, over 85% seen once. Sequenced: naive CD4+ T cells sorted from blood. The subset denotes: CD45RA+ positively selected. The source of these receptors is a young man in good health.

This rearrangement joins TRBV11-2 to TRBJ1-6, with 11 bases matching TRBD1. J was trimmed by 10 bases and V by 5 bases; bases with no gene match: 19. The CDR3 sequence is 19 residues long. From germline, CDR1 is SGHAT and CDR2 FQNNGV. CDR3 sequence: CASSLRRDRGAFRGSPLHF. Here the CDR3 DNA reads TGTGCCAGCAGCCTGCGCCGGGACAGGGGGGCGTTCCGGGGCTCACCCCTCCACTTT.

In regard to this clone: This CDR3 is also generated by other DNA sequences in the sample. The CDR3 is CSATGGYGYTF. The DNA of the CDR3 is TGCAGCGCGACAGGGGGGTACGGCTACACCTTC. The J gene is TRBJ1-2, the V gene TRBV29-1, with 9 positions matching TRBD1. The CDR3 extends over 11 amino acids. V trimming: 7 bases; J trimming: 8 bases; junction bases outside the gene matches: 5. CDR1 is SQVTM and CDR2 is ANQGSEA in the germline V gene.

This rearrangement joins TRBV7-2 to TRBJ2-7; D possibly corresponds to TRBD2 (7 bases). Germline assignment: CDR1 SGHTA and CDR2 FQGNSA. This CDR3 is built from 15 residues. V lost 5 bases and J lost 4, with 18 bases in between. This chain's CDR3 is CASSTEGRGVYEQYF. The CDR3 nucleotides are TGTGCCAGCAGCACCGAGGGGAGGGGGGTATACGAGCAGTACTTC.

As to this clone: At one end the junction does not follow the germline gene, possibly because of a read error. The chain employs TRBV7-7 and TRBJ2-1, with 11 positions matching TRBD2. This CDR3 region has 15 residues. Per germline, CDR1 SSHAT and CDR2 FNYEAQ (reference sequence). In nucleotides, the CDR3 is TGTGCTAGCAGCTCGGGACTAGCGGAGGGCAATGAGCAGTTCTTC. The encoded protein is CASSSGLAEGNEQFF.

The V and J genes are TRBV19 and TRBJ1-2; D remains ambiguous. Deletions cut 5 bases from V and 8 bases from J, with 12 bases between. The CDR3 loop spans 12 amino acids. Per the germline V gene, CDR1 is LNHDA and CDR2 is SQIVND (reference sequence). The CDR3 sequence is CASSLLGLGYTF. DNA for the CDR3: TGTGCCAGTAGTCTCCTGGGTCTAGGCTACACCTTC.

Only one count was recorded for this clone. V gene TRBV28 combines with J gene TRBJ2-6; 12 bases fit TRBD1. The CDR3 length is 18 residues. Germline CDR1 MDHEN, CDR2 SYDVKM. J gave up 2 bases and V 5 bases, and 7 bases lay outside the gene matches. Here the CDR3 reads CASSILGQGAAGANVLTF. The CDR3 DNA follows: TGTGCCAGCAGTATCCTGGGACAGGGGGCGGCTGGGGCCAACGTCCTGACTTTC.

This clone showed up just a few times. This chain uses TRBV19 with TRBJ1-6, with 7 bases lining up with TRBD1. V lost 7 bases, J lost 10 bases, and 4 bases stayed unmatched. The germline CDR1 and CDR2 sequences are LNHDA and SQIVND (reference sequence). This CDR3 has 12 amino acids. CDR3 amino acids: CASKGAPSPLHF. CDR3 coding DNA: TGTGCCAGTAAGGGGGCGCCGTCACCCCTCCACTTT.

The chain links TRBV7-9 to TRBJ2-2; 8 bases match TRBD2. V was clipped by 5 bases and J by 4 bases; unmatched bases: 3. There are 14 residues in the CDR3. Germline V gives CDR1 SEHNR, CDR2 FQNEAQ (reference sequence). The CDR3 nucleotides read TGTGCCAGCAGCATTAGCGGGGCCACCGGGGAGCTGTTTTTT. This gives the protein CASSISGATGELFF.

The genes are TRBV5-1 and TRBJ2-3, with TRBD2 matching 9 bases. Per germline, CDR1 SGHRS and CDR2 YFSETQ. This CDR3 is built from 15 residues. Unmatched junction bases numbered 4, after V lost 3 bases and J lost 2 bases. CDR3 loop: CASSSSGTLTDTQYF. CDR3 nucleotides: TGCGCCAGCAGCTCTAGCGGGACCCTCACAGATACGCAGTATTTT. The variable domain in full, with the rest retrieved from reference TRBV5-1 and TRBJ2-3, is KAGVTQTPRYLIKTRGQQVTLSCSPISGHRSVSWYQQTPGQGLQFLFEYFSETQRNKGNFPGRFSGRQFSNSRSEMNVSTLELGDSALYLCASSSSGTLTDTQYFGPGTRLTVL.

To note about this clone: Other DNA sequences in this sample translate to the same CDR3. The J gene is TRBJ2-3, the V gene TRBV4-1; 10 nucleotides agree with TRBD1. Germline CDR1 reads MGHRA; CDR2 reads YSYEKL. V lost 3 bases to trimming and J lost 1 base; unmatched junction nucleotides: 1. This CDR3 has 15 residues. The chain's CDR3 is CASSQTGGRTDTQYF. DNA for the CDR3: TGCGCCAGCAGCCAGACAGGGGGCCGCACAGATACGCAGTATTTT.